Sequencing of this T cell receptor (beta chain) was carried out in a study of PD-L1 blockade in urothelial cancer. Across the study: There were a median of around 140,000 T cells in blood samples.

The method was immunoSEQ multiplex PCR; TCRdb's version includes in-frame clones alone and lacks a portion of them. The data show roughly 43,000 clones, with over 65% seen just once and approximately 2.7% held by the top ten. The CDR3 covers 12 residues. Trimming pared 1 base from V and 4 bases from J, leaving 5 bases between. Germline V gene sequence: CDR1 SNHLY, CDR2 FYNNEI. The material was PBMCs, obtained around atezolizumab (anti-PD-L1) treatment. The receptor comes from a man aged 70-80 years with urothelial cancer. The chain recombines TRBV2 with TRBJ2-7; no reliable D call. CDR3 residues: CASSEGRYEQYF. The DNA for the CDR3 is TGTGCCAGCAGTGAAGGGCGGTACGAGCAGTACTTC.